A single sample is the source of the 28 T cell receptor beta chains below, sequenced in a study of blood T cell repertoires in COVID-19 (dated by TCRdb to between 2020 and 2021). Receptor amplification or capture employed the immunoSEQ multiplex PCR assay. The immuneACCESS repertoire file appears here via TCRdb, limited to in-frame rearrangements. These files lack a portion of the clones; in checked studies, under half of the deficit traces to unresolved V genes, and the cause of the others is not known. The sample has 350,000 to 400,000 clones on record, approximately 84% of them singletons. The top ten hold around 3% of the sample. Sequencing used PBMCs or T cells enriched from blood (not recorded which). The source is a woman in her twenties or thirties who had recovered from COVID-19.

The chain employs TRBV28 and TRBJ1-6, with no clear D. Germline CDR1 and CDR2: MDHEN and SYDVKM. With 8 bases removed from V and 8 bases from J, the gap between germline ends came to 10 bases. CDR3 length equals 12 residues. The CDR3 loop reads CASRGTHSPLHF. CDR3 coding DNA: TGTGCCAGCCGAGGAACCCATTCACCCCTCCACTTT.

This clone was seen a single time. The gene calls are TRBV5-6 and TRBJ2-5; 7 bases map to TRBD2. CDR1 is SGHDT, CDR2 YYEEEE, per germline. V shed 1 base, J shed 4 bases, and the junction held 4 bases outside the gene matches. The CDR3 sequence is 14 residues long. The CDR3 spells CASSLKASGETQYF. CDR3 nucleotide sequence: TGTGCCAGCAGCTTGAAAGCTAGCGGAGAGACCCAGTACTTC.

V and J are TRBV10-3 and TRBJ1-2; 7 nucleotides line up with TRBD1. The CDR3 is 16 residues long. CDR1 is ENHRY and CDR2 is SYGVKD in the germline V gene. Unmatched junction bases numbered 6, after V lost 2 bases and J lost 0 bases. In nucleotides, the CDR3 is TGTGCCATCAGTGAGGGAAAGACAGGGACTAACTATGGCTACACCTTC. Its translation: CAISEGKTGTNYGYTF.

This sequence joins TRBV21-1 and TRBJ2-2; the DNA was not compared with TRBD2, the D call given in the table. TRBV21-1 is shown as a pseudogene. This CDR3 region has 17 residues. CDR3 nucleotide sequence: TGTGCCAGCAGCAAAAAAGAGCGGGAGTCGTCTCCCGGGGAGCTGTTTTTT. Translated, it gives CASSKKERESSPGELFF.

The rearrangement links TRBV18 to TRBJ1-6, with 8 positions matching TRBD1. The germline CDR1 and CDR2 sequences are KGHSH and LQKENI. Trimming cost V 2 bases and J 4 bases; bases outside gene matches: 16. The CDR3 runs 20 residues. The CDR3: CASSPGAQEFRQGYNSPLHF. CDR3 in DNA: TGTGCCAGCTCACCAGGGGCACAGGAATTCCGACAGGGGTATAATTCACCCCTCCACTTT.

This chain joins TRBV7-2 and TRBJ1-1; 8 nucleotides line up with TRBD1. The V segment lost 5 bases and the J segment 0 bases; nucleotides outside the gene matches: 8. The CDR3 has 16 residues. Germline V gene data show CDR1 as SGHTA and CDR2 as FQGNSA. The chain's CDR3 is CASSPPGQAMNTEAFF. CDR3 sequence (DNA): TGTGCCAGCAGCCCGCCGGGACAGGCTATGAACACTGAAGCTTTCTTT.

The chain joins TRBV7-3 to TRBJ2-3, with D perhaps matching TRBD2 (5 bases). The CDR3 extends over 13 amino acids. V lost 4 bases, J lost 0 bases, and 5 bases lay in between. CDR1 and CDR2 from the germline V gene are SGHTA and FQGTGA. CDR3 protein: CASSWTSTDTQYF. The CDR3 nucleotides read TGTGCCAGCAGCTGGACTAGCACAGATACGCAGTATTTT.

The CDR3 DNA is TGTGCCAGCAGCTGGAGCGGGAAGTCAGATACGCAGTATTTT. This codes for CASSWSGKSDTQYF. The gene calls are TRBV7-2 and TRBJ2-3; 7 bases fit TRBD2. CDR1 and CDR2 from the germline V gene are SGHTA and FQGNSA. The V and J ends lost 4 bases and 4 bases, in that order; junction bases with no gene match: 5. This CDR3 is 14 amino acids long.

The chain carries TRBV5-1 and TRBJ1-2, with 9 bases identical to TRBD1. CDR3 length equals 15 residues. Per the germline V gene, CDR1 is SGHRS and CDR2 is YFSETQ. Trimming cost V 4 bases and J 2 bases; bases outside gene matches: 6. CDR3 protein: CASSIAGTGNYGYTF. The CDR3 region has the DNA TGCGCCAGCAGCATTGCCGGGACAGGGAACTATGGCTACACCTTC. The variable domain in full, with the rest retrieved from reference TRBV5-1 and TRBJ1-2, is KAGVTQTPRYLIKTRGQQVTLSCSPISGHRSVSWYQQTPGQGLQFLFEYFSETQRNKGNFPGRFSGRQFSNSRSEMNVSTLELGDSALYLCASSIAGTGNYGYTFGSGTRLTVV.

The J gene is TRBJ1-2, the V gene TRBV19, with 10 bases aligning to TRBD1. Germline loops: CDR1 LNHDA, CDR2 SQIVND (reference sequence). V lost 5 bases, J lost 7 bases, and 4 bases stayed unmatched. The CDR3 is 13 residues long. The CDR3 DNA sequence: TGTGCCAGTAGTCTCCGGGACAGGGGTGGCTACACCTTC. Its protein product is CASSLRDRGGYTF. Together with reference TRBV19 and TRBJ1-2, the CDR3 gives the full variable domain: DGGITQSPKYLFRKEGQNVTLSCEQNLNHDAMYWYRQDPGQGLRLIYYSQIVNDFQKGDIAEGYSVSREKKESFPLTVTSAQKNPTAFYLCASSLRDRGGYTFGSGTRLTVV.

The rearrangement uses TRBV7-2 and TRBJ2-7; the D gene is possibly TRBD1 (6 bases). The germline CDR1 and CDR2 sequences are SGHTA and FQGNSA. V lost 4 bases and J lost 2, with 12 bases in between. The CDR3 is 14 residues long. The CDR3 is CASSSFGQTYEQYF. For the CDR3, the DNA is TGTGCCAGCAGCTCCTTCGGACAGACCTACGAGCAGTACTTC. Based on the CDR3 plus reference TRBV7-2 and TRBJ2-7, the full variable domain is GAGVSQSPSNKVTEKGKDVELRCDPISGHTALYWYRQSLGQGLEFLIYFQGNSAPDKSGLPSDRFSAERTGGSVSTLTIQRTQQEDSAVYLCASSSFGQTYEQYFGPGTRLTVT.

This clone was seen a single time. The chain has TRBV25-1 and TRBJ1-2; 10 bases line up with TRBD1. The V segment lost 3 bases and the J segment 5 bases; nucleotides outside the gene matches: 6. The CDR3 length is 15 residues. The germline gives CDR1 MGHDK, CDR2 SYGVNS. The CDR3 sequence is CASSDDLGQGYGYTF. CDR3 nucleotides: TGTGCCAGCAGTGATGATTTGGGACAGGGGTATGGCTACACCTTC.

For this clone: The same CDR3 is also encoded by other DNA sequences in this sample. The CDR3 reads CASSEQGASYEQYF. CDR3 nucleotide sequence: TGTGCCAGCAGCGAACAGGGGGCCTCCTACGAGCAGTACTTC. The chain uses TRBV2 and TRBJ2-7; the match to TRBD1 covers 9 bases. Germline values: CDR1 SNHLY, CDR2 FYNNEI. The trim removed 6 bases at V and 0 bases at J, leaving 3 bases unmatched. CDR3 length: 14 amino acids.

As to this clone: Different DNA sequences within this sample yield the same CDR3. The V and J genes are TRBV5-1 and TRBJ2-7; 8 bases align to TRBD2. V shed 0 bases and J 2 bases; nucleotides not matched to a gene: 7. The CDR3 runs to 16 residues. CDR1 is SGHRS and CDR2 is YFSETQ in the germline V gene. This CDR3 is CASSLAEAGGTYEQYF. DNA for the CDR3: TGCGCCAGCAGCTTGGCCGAGGCGGGAGGCACCTACGAGCAGTACTTC.

This clone was seen a single time. CDR3 DNA: TGTGCCAGCAGTTCCCTCCCCGTCTACGAGCAGTACTTC. Translated: CASSSLPVYEQYF. The gene calls are TRBV27 and TRBJ2-7, with no clear D. Trimming removed 4 bases at V and 3 bases at J, with 10 bases between. CDR1 is MNHEY and CDR2 is SMNVEV in the germline V gene (reference sequence). CDR3 size: 13 residues.

This chain joins TRBV27 and TRBJ2-1, with TRBD2 matching over 10 bases. This CDR3 is 16 amino acids long. J lost 6 bases, V lost 11 bases, and 16 bases had no gene match. The germline V gene has CDR1 MNHEY and CDR2 SMNVEV (reference sequence). CDR3 sequence (DNA): TGTGCCTCTAAGAGGCTAGCGGGAGAGAGGGGCAATGAGCAGTTCTTC. As protein: CASKRLAGERGNEQFF.

This rearrangement joins TRBV2 to TRBJ2-7; TRBD2 agrees at 7 bases. CDR1 and CDR2 (germline): SNHLY, FYNNEI. Losses at the gene ends were 6 bases for V and 0 bases for J; bases not matched to a gene: 5. This CDR3 has 14 amino acids. CDR3 loop: CASRGTISSYEQYF. The CDR3 nucleotides are TGTGCCAGCAGGGGGACTATTTCCTCCTACGAGCAGTACTTC.

The chain employs TRBV5-4 and TRBJ1-2; D may be TRBD1 (6 bases). The CDR3 contains 13 residues. V lost 1 base to trimming and J lost 4 bases, with 8 bases between them. Looked up from germline, CDR1 is SGHNT and CDR2 is YYREEE (reference sequence). The CDR3 loop reads CASSLPGAYGYTF. DNA of the CDR3: TGTGCCAGCAGCTTGCCAGGGGCCTATGGCTACACCTTC.

The chain carries TRBV7-8 and TRBJ1-5; 8 bases are a match to TRBD1. The CDR3 has 14 residues. The V gene's germline CDR1 is SGHVS and CDR2 FQNEAQ. V was pared by 6 bases and J by 3 bases, with 4 bases of the junction left unmatched. For the CDR3, the DNA is TGTGCCAGCAGTTTGCAGGGGGCCAATCAGCCCCAGCATTTT. Protein sequence: CASSLQGANQPQHF. The full variable domain, with the rest looked up from reference TRBV7-8 and TRBJ1-5, is GAGVSQSPRYKVAKRGQDVALRCDPISGHVSLFWYQQALGQGPEFLTYFQNEAQLDKSGLPSDRFFAERPEGSVSTLKIQRTQQEDSAVYLCASSLQGANQPQHFGDGTRLSIL.

This clone turned up a few times. The rearrangement links TRBV9 to TRBJ2-1; 7 bases match TRBD1. Unmatched junction bases numbered 5, after V lost 0 bases and J lost 8 bases. CDR3 length equals 14 residues. Germline CDR1 and CDR2: SGDLS and YYNGEE. This CDR3 reads CASSVAYRGDEQFF. CDR3 sequence (DNA): TGTGCCAGCAGCGTAGCCTACAGGGGAGATGAGCAGTTCTTC.

The rearrangement joins TRBV28 to TRBJ2-7, with 11 positions matching TRBD2. The J segment lost 3 bases and the V segment lost 6 bases, leaving 13 bases of the junction unmatched. CDR1 and CDR2 (germline): MDHEN, SYDVKM. The CDR3 covers 17 residues. The CDR3 region has the DNA TGTGCCAGCAGATCCGACCCCGGGACTAGCGGACTCTACGAGCAGTACTTC. The encoded protein is CASRSDPGTSGLYEQYF.

The chain has TRBV14 and TRBJ1-2, with D unclear. This CDR3 comprises 14 residues. CDR1 and CDR2 from the germline V gene are SGHDN and FVKESK. The V end lost 0 bases, the J end lost 7 bases, and 12 bases lay between the germline ends. The DNA for the CDR3 is TGTGCCAGCAGCCAAGATCTCATAGAGAGTGGCTACACCTTC. Residues: CASSQDLIESGYTF.

The V gene is TRBV16, the J gene TRBJ2-2, with D unresolved. Trimming shortened V by 4 bases and J by 7 bases, and 4 bases separated the two germline ends. This CDR3 has 11 amino acids. CDR1 is KGHSY and CDR2 is FQNENV in the germline V gene. This CDR3 reads CASSRSGELFF. The DNA for the CDR3 is TGTGCCAGCAGCCGCAGCGGGGAGCTGTTTTTT.

The CDR3 here is CARTGGSDYGYTF. The DNA for the CDR3 is TGTGCACGAACAGGGGGAAGTGACTATGGCTACACCTTC. The V gene is TRBV3-1 (or the pseudogene TRBV3-2), the J gene TRBJ1-2; 8 positions match TRBD1. There are 13 residues in the CDR3. In germline, CDR1 is LGHDT, CDR2 YNNKEL (reference sequence).

The chain recombines TRBV19 with TRBJ2-6, with 8 bases lining up with TRBD1. CDR3 length: 17 residues. V lost 7 bases, J lost 0 bases, and 8 bases stayed unmatched. From germline, CDR1 is LNHDA and CDR2 SQIVND (reference sequence). As DNA, the CDR3 is TGTGCCAGTAACAGGGGGTCTACCCTCTCTGGGGCCAACGTCCTGACTTTC. Protein sequence: CASNRGSTLSGANVLTF. Looking up the rest from reference TRBV19 and TRBJ2-6 gives the full variable domain: DGGITQSPKYLFRKEGQNVTLSCEQNLNHDAMYWYRQDPGQGLRLIYYSQIVNDFQKGDIAEGYSVSREKKESFPLTVTSAQKNPTAFYLCASNRGSTLSGANVLTFGAGSRLTVL.

This chain joins TRBV27 and TRBJ2-3, with D hard to call. The CDR3 is 13 amino acids. Trimming cost V 4 bases and J 3 bases, with 8 bases left between them. Germline CDR1 reads MNHEY; CDR2 reads SMNVEV (reference sequence). The CDR3 loop is CASSSLGTDTQYF. For the CDR3, the DNA is TGTGCCAGCAGTTCCCTCGGGACAGATACGCAGTATTTT.

The chain carries TRBV9 and TRBJ1-3; 8 nucleotides align to TRBD1. The germline V gene encodes CDR1 SGDLS and CDR2 YYNGEE. This CDR3 region has 16 residues. J lost 2 bases, V lost 5 bases, and 9 bases had no gene match. The CDR3 nucleotides are TGTGCCAGCAGTCCTAGACAGGGGTTAGCTGGAAACACCATATATTTT. This sequence encodes CASSPRQGLAGNTIYF.

This clone occurred a few times. CDR3 nucleotides: TGTGCCAGTAGTCATACAAATCAGCCCCAGCATTTT. Translation gives CASSHTNQPQHF. The genes are TRBV19 and TRBJ1-5; D remains ambiguous. V gave up 5 bases and J gave up 4 bases, with 6 bases separating them. The CDR3 totals 12 residues. Germline lookup yields CDR1 LNHDA and CDR2 SQIVND (reference sequence).